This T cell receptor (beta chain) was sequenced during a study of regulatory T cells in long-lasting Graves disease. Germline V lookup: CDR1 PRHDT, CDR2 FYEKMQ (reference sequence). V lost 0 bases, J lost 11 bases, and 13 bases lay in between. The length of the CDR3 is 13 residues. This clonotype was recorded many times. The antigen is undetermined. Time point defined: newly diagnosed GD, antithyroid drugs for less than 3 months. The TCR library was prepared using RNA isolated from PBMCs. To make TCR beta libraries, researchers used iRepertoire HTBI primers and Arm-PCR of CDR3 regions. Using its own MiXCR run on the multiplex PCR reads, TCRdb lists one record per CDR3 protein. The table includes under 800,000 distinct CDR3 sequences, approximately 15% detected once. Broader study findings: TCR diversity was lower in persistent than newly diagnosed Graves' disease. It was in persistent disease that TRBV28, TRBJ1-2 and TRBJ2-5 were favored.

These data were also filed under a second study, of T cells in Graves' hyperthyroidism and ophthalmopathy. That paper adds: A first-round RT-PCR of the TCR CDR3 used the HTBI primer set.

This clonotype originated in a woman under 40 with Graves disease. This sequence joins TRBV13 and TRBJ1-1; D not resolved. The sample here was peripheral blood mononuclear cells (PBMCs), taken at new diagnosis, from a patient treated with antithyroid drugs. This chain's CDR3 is CASSLGLGGRAFF. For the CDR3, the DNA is TGTGCCAGCAGCTTAGGCCTTGGAGGGCGGGCTTTCTTT.